The T cell receptor beta chain described here comes from a study of blood T cell repertoires in COVID-19. On the study more broadly: COVID-19 samples, acute and convalescent, were from the United States, Italy and Spain. T cells, B-cell-depleted T cells, or PBMCs provided the cDNA or gDNA that served as material.

This clone turned up a few times. The ends lost 0 bases at V and 2 bases at J; junction bases unmatched: 17. Germline V gives CDR1 LGHNA, CDR2 YNFKEQ. The CDR3 is made up of 20 amino acids. Authors' methods: Estimates of nucleated cell counts were drawn from the amplification of reference gene primers. The protocol was immunoSEQ multiplex PCR, while the TCRdb copy is restricted to in-frame clones and leaves out a portion. V, J and clone size are those of that table, while D and trimming were read from the DNA. This sample yields under 40,000 clones, of which approximately 78% are seen a single time; roughly 7.3% belongs to the top ten.

The gene calls are TRBV4-2 and TRBJ1-2; 8 nucleotides line up with TRBD1. The sequence derives from a woman aged 60-75 years with acute or convalescent COVID-19. What was sequenced was peripheral blood. The CDR3 DNA reads TGTGCCAGCAGCCAAGATCGTCTCACTACAGGACAGGGTGTAAACTATGGCTACACCTTC. Amino acid sequence: CASSQDRLTTGQGVNYGYTF.